A single sample gave rise to the 2 T cell receptor beta chains below, sequenced in a study of T cells after yellow fever vaccination (dated by TCRdb to about 2019). The library was prepared using 5' RACE. The reads were generated on an Illumina NovaSeq 6000. TCRdb trimmed public reads at Q25 via fastp, called clones via MiXCR and kept in-frame beta chains. All rows with the same CDR3 protein become a single entry with the most common DNA and genes. Present in this sample are some 200,000 distinct CDR3 sequences, less than 3.5% of which were seen just once. The leading ten clones occupy 3.2% of the sample. What the treatment or condition label conveys for this sample: live attenuated yellow fever vaccine strain. Sequenced here: CD4+ T cells sorted from PBMCs, sampled 10 days after the yellow fever booster vaccination. Receptor source: a man in his late teens or twenties who received the YFV17D yellow fever vaccine.

This clonotype has only a few counts. This chain joins TRBV14 and TRBJ2-1, with D uncertain. This CDR3 contains 13 residues. CDR1 and CDR2 from the germline V gene are SGHDN and FVKESK. Between the trimmed V and J ends, which lost 1 base and 6 bases, there was a span of 7 bases. The DNA of the CDR3 is TGTGCCAGCAGCCAAGCCAGACTCAATGAGCAGTTCTTC. It specifies CASSQARLNEQFF.

This clonotype was counted at least ten times. The DNA of the CDR3 is TGCGCCAGCAGCTTGGCGGCGGAGGAGACCCAGTACTTC. Encoded protein: CASSLAAEETQYF. The rearrangement uses TRBV5-1 and TRBJ2-5, with no clear D. This CDR3 comprises 13 residues. V dropped 0 bases and J dropped 5 bases, with 8 bases sitting between them. CDR1 is SGHRS and CDR2 is YFSETQ in the germline V gene.